The rows below give T cell receptor beta chains drawn from one sample of a study of blood T cells in healthy people across ages. TCRdb analysed the 5' RACE reads with MiXCR anew, one entry per CDR3 protein. The profile shows over a million distinct CDR3 sequences, around 45% of them singletons. The sample consisted of blood. The receptors originated from a woman in her sixties or seventies in good health. Both conserved end residues are part of each CDR3. D genes are given only for firm matches. Size is stated for part of the rows, as once, few or many counts, or as a class when the clone is expanded.

TGCGCGAGCCGGTCGGGGTCCGGACCCCGCGAGCAGTACTTC	CASRSGSGPREQYF	NA	NA	TRBJ2-7	TRBV5-1
TGTGCCAGCAGCTTGGCCGGGGCGATCACAGATACGCAGTATTTT	CASSLAGAITDTQYF	NA	few	TRBJ2-3	TRBV7-3
TGTGCCAGCAGTCCTGCTGCGGGGCCACACTACGAGCAGTACTTC	CASSPAAGPHYEQYF	NA	NA	TRBJ2-7	TRBV27
TGTGCCAGCAGCTTAACCCCAAATCAGCCCCAGCATTTT	CASSLTPNQPQHF	NA	NA	TRBJ1-5	TRBV7-9
TGCAGCGTTGTTGACGACTACGAGCAGTACTTC	CSVVDDYEQYF	NA	many	TRBJ2-7	TRBV29-1
TGCAGCGTCAGGGGACGGGCCTCCTACGAGCAGTACTTC	CSVRGRASYEQYF	NA	few	TRBJ2-7	TRBV29-1
TGCAGTGCTAGATCGGGGGAGACTAGCGGGAGGCGGGAGACCCAGTACTTC	CSARSGETSGRRETQYF	TRBD2	NA	TRBJ2-5	TRBV20-1
TGTGCCATCAGTGATTCGGGGGGAAGCGAAAAACTGTTTTTT	CAISDSGGSEKLFF	NA	NA	TRBJ1-4	TRBV10-3
TGTGCCAGCAGCCAGAGTGAAGCCGGACGGCGATCCTACGAGCAGTACTTC	CASSQSEAGRRSYEQYF	NA	many	TRBJ2-7	TRBV4-2
TGTGCCAGCAGCCAATTGGGTGGGACAAAAAACTCCTACAATGAGCAGTTCTTC	CASSQLGGTKNSYNEQFF	NA	NA	TRBJ2-1	TRBV3-1
TGTGCCAGCAGTCGAGGGGGACCCGAAGCTCGCGAGCAGTACTTC	CASSRGGPEAREQYF	NA	NA	TRBJ2-7	TRBV12-3/TRBV12-4
TGTGCCACCATCGTTCCGGGGGCGCGTTCGTTCGGGGAGCAGTACTTC	CATIVPGARSFGEQYF	NA	few	TRBJ2-7	TRBV24-1
TGTGCCAGCAGCCAGCAAGGACTAGCGGGATTTCCTAATGAGCAGTTCTTC	CASSQQGLAGFPNEQFF	TRBD2	NA	TRBJ2-1	TRBV3-1
TGTGCCAGCTCACCACGGAGGACAGGGGAAGCCGAGCAGTACTTC	CASSPRRTGEAEQYF	TRBD1	NA	TRBJ2-7	TRBV18
TGTGCCAGCAGTTTATTTAGGGACATCCCCTACGAGCAGTACTTC	CASSLFRDIPYEQYF	NA	few	TRBJ2-7	TRBV27
TGCGCCAGCAGCCAAGGGCCCAGGACAGGTAATGAGCAGTACTTC	CASSQGPRTGNEQYF	TRBD1	NA	TRBJ2-4	TRBV4-1
TGTGCCAGCAGCTTTGGGACAGGGGCAACAGAGACCCAGTACTTC	CASSFGTGATETQYF	TRBD1	few	TRBJ2-5	TRBV7-2
TGCAGCACGAAGGACAGGGGACTCACAGATACGCAGTATTTT	CSTKDRGLTDTQYF	TRBD1	NA	TRBJ2-3	TRBV29-1
TGTGCCAGCAGTTTATGGGCAGGGGCCTCTTACGAGCAGTACTTC	CASSLWAGASYEQYF	NA	NA	TRBJ2-7	TRBV27
TGCGCCAGCAGCCCCGAGGGTACCCCCGACGAGCAGTACTTC	CASSPEGTPDEQYF	NA	few	TRBJ2-7	TRBV5-1
TGCAGTGCCCGACAGTCTAGCACAGATACGCAGTATTTT	CSARQSSTDTQYF	NA	few	TRBJ2-3	TRBV20-1
TGTGCCAGCTCACCACCGGGAGGGTTAGGGCGGTTCTTC	CASSPPGGLGRFF	TRBD2	NA	TRBJ2-1	TRBV18
TGTGCCAGCAGCCAAAACCCTTGGGAGCAGTACTTC	CASSQNPWEQYF	NA	NA	TRBJ2-5	TRBV7-9
TGTGCCATCAGCGGAGGGGCTAGCGGGAGGGGAACAGCCAAAAACATTCAGTACTTC	CAISGGASGRGTAKNIQYF	TRBD2	few	TRBJ2-4	TRBV10-3
TGCAGCGTGGGGGCCTCCCTGCACACAGATACGCAGTATTTT	CSVGASLHTDTQYF	NA	NA	TRBJ2-3	TRBV29-1
TGCAGCGTTTATACGACCGAAAAACTGTTTTTT	CSVYTTEKLFF	NA	NA	TRBJ1-4	TRBV29-1
TGTGCCAGCAGCGTAGCTACTAGCGGCCTCTCTGGGGCCAACGTCCTGACTTTC	CASSVATSGLSGANVLTF	TRBD2	NA	TRBJ2-6	TRBV9
TGTGCCAGCAGCTTACCTAGGACAAGAGAGACCCAGTACTTC	CASSLPRTRETQYF	NA	few	TRBJ2-5	TRBV7-9
TGTGCCATCAGTGCCGCCGGGACAGCATACAATGAGCAGTTCTTC	CAISAAGTAYNEQFF	TRBD1	NA	TRBJ2-1	TRBV10-3
TGCAGTGCCCCAGCGACAGGGGGCTACGAGCAGTACTTC	CSAPATGGYEQYF	TRBD1	NA	TRBJ2-7	TRBV20-1